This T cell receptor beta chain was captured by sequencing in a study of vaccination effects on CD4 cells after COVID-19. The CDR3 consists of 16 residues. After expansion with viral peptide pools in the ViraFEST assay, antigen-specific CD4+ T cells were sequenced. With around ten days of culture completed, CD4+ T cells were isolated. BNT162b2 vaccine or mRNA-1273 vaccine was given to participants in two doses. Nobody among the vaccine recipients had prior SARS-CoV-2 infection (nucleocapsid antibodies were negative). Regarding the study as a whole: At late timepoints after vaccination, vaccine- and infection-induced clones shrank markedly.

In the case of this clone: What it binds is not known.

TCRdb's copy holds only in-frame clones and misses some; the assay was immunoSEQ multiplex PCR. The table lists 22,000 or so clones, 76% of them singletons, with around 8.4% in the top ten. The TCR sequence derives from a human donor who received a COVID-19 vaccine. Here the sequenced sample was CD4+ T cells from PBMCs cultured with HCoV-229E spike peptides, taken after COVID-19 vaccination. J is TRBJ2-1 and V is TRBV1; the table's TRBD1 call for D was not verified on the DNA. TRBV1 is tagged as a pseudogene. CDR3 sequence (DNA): TGCACCAGCAGCCAAGTGACAGCGTACTCCTACAATGAGCAGTTCTTC. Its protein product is CTSSQVTAYSYNEQFF.